This T cell receptor (beta chain) is from a study of vaccination and CD4 T cells after COVID-19. Study conclusions and caveats: Median SARS-CoV-2-reactive clonotypes rose from approximately 23 to 38, not significantly. Spike mono-reactivity was found in 304 of 307 vaccine-specific clones from convalescent patients.

The treatment was: approximately 9-day PBMC culture with coronavirus spike peptide pools or control peptides (ViraFEST assay). Researchers reported culturing approximately 1.8 million PBMCs per well with 8 to 10 IU/ml IL-2 and roughly 9.8 ug/ml peptide pools. Details on this clonotype: Its matching antigen is unknown.

Deletions cut 3 bases from V and 4 bases from J, with 12 bases between. The CDR3 totals 14 residues. Germline CDR1 and CDR2: DFQATT and SNEGSKA (reference sequence). Sequence data for DNA of cultured CD4+ T cells were generated by the Oncomine TCR Beta short-read assay. From CD4+ T cells that had been cultured, genomic DNA was extracted. Via MiXCR, TCRdb re-called the PCR reads, giving one row per CDR3 protein. This table holds 8,400 or so distinct CDR3 sequences, roughly three fifths found once. This sequence was found in a human donor with COVID-19. Sequences were derived from cultured CD4+ T cells from blood, sampled after SARS-CoV-2 vaccination. The chain employs TRBV20-1 and TRBJ2-2; maybe TRBD2 (7 bases). CDR3 sequence reads: CSARRRGPTGELFF. As DNA, the CDR3 is TGCAGTGCTAGGCGGCGGGGGCCCACCGGGGAGCTGTTTTTT.